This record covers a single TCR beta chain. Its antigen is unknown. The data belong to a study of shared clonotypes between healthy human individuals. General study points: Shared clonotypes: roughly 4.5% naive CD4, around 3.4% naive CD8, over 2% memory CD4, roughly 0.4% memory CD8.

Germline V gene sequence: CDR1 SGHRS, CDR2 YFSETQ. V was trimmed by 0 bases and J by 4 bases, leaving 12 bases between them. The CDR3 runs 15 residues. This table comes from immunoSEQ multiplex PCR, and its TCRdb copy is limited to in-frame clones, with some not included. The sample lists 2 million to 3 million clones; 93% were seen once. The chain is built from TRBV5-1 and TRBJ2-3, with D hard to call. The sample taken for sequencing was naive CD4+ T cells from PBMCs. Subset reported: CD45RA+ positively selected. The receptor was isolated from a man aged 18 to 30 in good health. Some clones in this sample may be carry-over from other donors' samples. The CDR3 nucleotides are TGCGCCAGCAGCTTGGGCGCCCCCCGGTCAGATACGCAGTATTTT. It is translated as CASSLGAPRSDTQYF. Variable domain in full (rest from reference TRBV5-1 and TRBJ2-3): KAGVTQTPRYLIKTRGQQVTLSCSPISGHRSVSWYQQTPGQGLQFLFEYFSETQRNKGNFPGRFSGRQFSNSRSEMNVSTLELGDSALYLCASSLGAPRSDTQYFGPGTRLTVL.